Below are 28 T cell receptor beta chains sequenced from a single sample in a study of T-cell memory formation after mild COVID-19. A single record per CDR3 protein comes from TCRdb applying MiXCR to the 5' RACE reads. The sample has roughly 280,000 distinct CDR3 sequences, around 8% seen once. Sequenced input: PBMCs or a T cell subset sorted from them (not recorded which). Every receptor here comes from a man aged 18 to 35 who had mild COVID-19 (a few samples of this study predate the infection). Cell type and time point are not known.

This rearrangement joins TRBV5-1 to TRBJ2-2; the match to TRBD1 covers 10 bases. Germline V gives CDR1 SGHRS, CDR2 YFSETQ. Trimming at V came to 4 bases and at J to 5 bases, leaving 14 bases not matched to a gene. The CDR3 loop spans 18 amino acids. CDR3 sequence: CASSRRNVGTGVTGELFF. Written as DNA, the CDR3 is TGCGCCAGCAGCCGCCGGAATGTCGGGACAGGGGTAACCGGGGAGCTGTTTTTT.

The V call is TRBV30, the J call TRBJ1-6; no firm D call. Per germline, CDR1 GTSNPN and CDR2 SVGIG (reference sequence). Trimming shortened V by 8 bases and J by 10 bases, and 18 bases separated the two germline ends. This CDR3 spans 13 amino acids. The CDR3 coding sequence is TGTGCCGCCGAGCCGGGGATTAAGTCACCCCTCCACTTT. It encodes CAAEPGIKSPLHF.

This clonotype was detected a few times. This sequence joins TRBV20-1 and TRBJ1-6; 7 bases line up with TRBD1. V lost 3 bases to trimming and J lost 0 bases; unmatched junction nucleotides: 5. The CDR3 contains 16 residues. Germline CDR1 and CDR2: DFQATT and SNEGSKA (reference sequence). CDR3 residues: CSASQGGSSYNSPLHF. The DNA of the CDR3 is TGCAGTGCTAGCCAGGGGGGAAGCTCCTATAATTCACCCCTCCACTTT.

This clonotype was detected only a few times. The chain recombines TRBV24-1 with TRBJ2-1, with D possibly called TRBD1 or TRBD2 (6 bases each). The CDR3 covers 15 residues. The V gene lost 2 bases and the J gene lost 7 bases, with 14 bases spanning the gap. The germline V gene has CDR1 KGHDR and CDR2 SFDVKD. As DNA, the CDR3 is TGTGCCACCAGTGATTCCCGGGGGCCGGGTAATGAGCAGTTCTTC. Its translation: CATSDSRGPGNEQFF.

This clonotype has more than one count but fewer than ten. This chain links TRBV7-2 with TRBJ1-1; 9 nucleotides match TRBD1. Germline V gene sequence: CDR1 SGHTA, CDR2 FQGNSA. The J segment lost 4 bases and the V segment lost 4 bases, leaving 4 bases of the junction unmatched. The CDR3 is made up of 14 amino acids. CDR3 sequence: CASSSHRGPTEAFF. The CDR3 bases are TGTGCCAGCAGCTCGCACAGGGGGCCCACTGAAGCTTTCTTT.

This chain joins TRBV6-1 and TRBJ1-1; 10 bases agree with TRBD1. The CDR3 has 15 amino acids. Germline CDR1 reads MNHNS; CDR2 reads SASEGT. Trimming cost V 7 bases and J 7 bases; bases outside gene matches: 12. The CDR3 DNA reads as TGTGCCAGCAAACCCCCCGGGACAGGGGCAGTTGAAGCTTTCTTT. Its protein product is CASKPPGTGAVEAFF.

The CDR3 loop is CSASLLAGAGDTQYF. As DNA, the CDR3 is TGCAGTGCTAGTCTTCTAGCGGGGGCCGGGGATACGCAGTATTTT. The J gene is TRBJ2-3, the V gene TRBV20-1, with 10 bases lining up with TRBD2. Germline-derived CDR1 and CDR2 are DFQATT and SNEGSKA (reference sequence). V shed 3 bases, J shed 6 bases, and the junction held 9 bases outside the gene matches. This CDR3 contains 15 residues.

This chain links TRBV2 with TRBJ1-1, with 9 bases fitting TRBD1. Germline trimming cut 2 bases from V and 5 bases from J; bases unmatched to any gene: 6. Germline V gives CDR1 SNHLY, CDR2 FYNNEI. This CDR3 contains 15 residues. CDR3 sequence (DNA): TGTGCCAGCAGTGAACGGGGACAGGGTGAAACTGAAGCTTTCTTT. It specifies CASSERGQGETEAFF.

This clonotype was seen a few times. The rearrangement joins TRBV6-1 to TRBJ1-5, with D unclear. Germline V gene sequence: CDR1 MNHNS, CDR2 SASEGT. V lost 3 bases to trimming and J lost 7 bases, with 13 bases between them. The CDR3 has 14 residues. Here the CDR3 reads CASSDGREGQPQHF. The CDR3 DNA reads TGTGCCAGCAGTGACGGTAGGGAGGGCCAGCCCCAGCATTTT.

This clonotype was seen repeatedly, ten times or more. The chain is built from TRBV5-1 and TRBJ2-1, with 10 bases aligning to TRBD1. The CDR3 consists of 14 residues. Trimming took 3 bases from V and 9 from J; bases not matched to a gene: 6. In germline, CDR1 is SGHRS, CDR2 YFSETQ. The CDR3 coding sequence is TGCGCCAGCAGCTCATCCGACAGGGGGCGTGAGCAGTTCTTC. Encoded protein: CASSSSDRGREQFF.

V is TRBV7-8 and J is TRBJ2-4; D uncertain. This CDR3 is built from 16 residues. From germline, CDR1 is SGHVS and CDR2 FQNEAQ. The V end lost 5 bases, the J end lost 0 bases, and 14 bases lay between the germline ends. The CDR3 region has the DNA TGTGCCAGCAGCGTATATACAGTCTCAGCCAAAAACATTCAGTACTTC. Protein: CASSVYTVSAKNIQYF.

This clonotype was detected a few times. CDR3 bases: TGTGCCAGCAGCTTAGAATTTGCGGGTGAGCAGTTCTTC. Amino acid sequence: CASSLEFAGEQFF. The genes are TRBV11-2 and TRBJ2-1; D may be TRBD2 (5 bases). Germline CDR1 and CDR2: SGHAT and FQNNGV. V shed 0 bases and J shed 9 bases, with 9 bases lying between them. This CDR3 is 13 amino acids long. The whole variable domain, filled in from reference TRBV11-2 and TRBJ2-1, reads EAGVAQSPRYKIIEKRQSVAFWCNPISGHATLYWYQQILGQGPKLLIQFQNNGVVDDSQLPKDRFSAERLKGVDSTLKIQPAKLEDSAVYLCASSLEFAGEQFFGPGTRLTVL.

Only a few counts were recorded for this clonotype. V usage is TRBV7-6 and J usage is TRBJ2-1, with D hard to call. Trimming shortened V by 5 bases and J by 0 bases, and 14 bases separated the two germline ends. The CDR3 extends over 16 amino acids. Per the germline V gene, CDR1 is SGHVS and CDR2 is FNYEAQ. The CDR3 DNA reads as TGTGCCAGCAGCCGTCGCTACACAAGCTCCTACAATGAGCAGTTCTTC. Translating it yields CASSRRYTSSYNEQFF. The full variable domain, rest sourced from reference TRBV7-6 and TRBJ2-1, is GAGVSQSPRYKVTKRGQDVALRCDPISGHVSLYWYRQALGQGPEFLTYFNYEAQQDKSGLPNDRFSAERPEGSISTLTIQRTEQRDSAMYRCASSRRYTSSYNEQFFGPGTRLTVL.

This clonotype is a singleton in its sample. A single base separates this from a much larger clone, so it may be a read error. The chain combines TRBV7-9 with TRBJ2-3; tentative D call: TRBD2 (6 bases). V shed 6 bases and J shed 4 bases, with 17 bases lying between them. Germline CDR1 and CDR2: SEHNR and FQNEAQ (reference sequence). The CDR3 totals 15 residues. CDR3: CASRMGGFAPDTQYF. The DNA for the CDR3 is TGTGCCAGCAGGATGGGGGGTTTCGCTCCAGATACGCAGTATTTT. Based on the CDR3 plus reference TRBV7-9 and TRBJ2-3, the full variable domain is DTGVSQNPRHKITKRGQNVTFRCDPISEHNRLYWYRQTLGQGPEFLTYFQNEAQLEKSRLLSDRFSAERPKGSFSTLEIQRTEQGDSAMYLCASRMGGFAPDTQYFGPGTRLTVL.

The chain carries TRBV12-3 or TRBV12-4 and TRBJ1-4; D is unresolved. The CDR3 sequence is 12 residues long. The V end was cut by 3 bases, the J end by 8 bases, with 7 bases between. DNA for the CDR3: TGTGCCAGCAGTTTGGAGGGAGAAAAACTGTTTTTT. It translates to CASSLEGEKLFF.

This clonotype has just a few counts. The rearrangement uses TRBV10-3 and TRBJ1-1; tentative D call: TRBD1 (5 bases). Deletions cut 3 bases from V and 6 bases from J, with 17 bases between. CDR3 length: 15 amino acids. From germline, CDR1 is ENHRY and CDR2 SYGVKD. In DNA form, the CDR3 reads TGTGCCATCAGTGACACAAACCAGGGTGGATCTGAAGCTTTCTTT. The encoded protein is CAISDTNQGGSEAFF.

The rearrangement joins TRBV29-1 to TRBJ2-3; 7 bases line up with TRBD2. CDR1 is SQVTM, CDR2 ANQGSEA, per germline. The CDR3 has 12 residues. V gave up 6 bases and J gave up 4 bases; unmatched junction bases: 4. CDR3 nucleotides: TGCAGCGTAGAGCGGGGCCCAGATACGCAGTATTTT. Protein product: CSVERGPDTQYF.

The chain uses TRBV20-1 and TRBJ2-5; 7 bases match TRBD2. Germline assignment: CDR1 DFQATT and CDR2 SNEGSKA (reference sequence). V dropped 6 bases and J dropped 2; count of bases not matched to a gene: 12. This CDR3 contains 15 residues. The chain's CDR3 is CSARHRRGWQETQYF. In DNA form, the CDR3 reads TGCAGTGCCCGGCACAGGCGGGGGTGGCAAGAGACCCAGTACTTC.

This clonotype was seen a handful of times. The rearrangement links TRBV18 to TRBJ2-1; 10 nucleotides match TRBD2. V trimming: 5 bases; J trimming: 4 bases; junction bases outside the gene matches: 11. The CDR3 consists of 17 residues. Germline lookup yields CDR1 KGHSH and CDR2 LQKENI. For the CDR3, the DNA is TGTGCCAGCTCATCGACAGTACTAGCGGGGAGTTACAATGAGCAGTTCTTC. Amino acids: CASSSTVLAGSYNEQFF.

This clonotype was recorded a few times. V and J are TRBV12-3 or TRBV12-4 and TRBJ1-4, with TRBD1 as a possible D gene (6 bases). V was pared by 6 bases and J by 2 bases, with 13 bases between. The CDR3 is 15 amino acids. The CDR3 DNA reads TGTGCCAGCAGCCGAACAGGGTCCACTAATGAAAAACTGTTTTTT. Protein sequence: CASSRTGSTNEKLFF.

The chain is built from TRBV20-1 and TRBJ2-5; possibly TRBD1 or TRBD2 for D (5 bases each). The J call is doubtful: the DNA matches TRBJ2-7 better. CDR1 is DFQATT and CDR2 is SNEGSKA in the germline V gene (reference sequence). This CDR3 is 12 amino acids long. CDR3 sequence (DNA): TGCAGTGCTGGGGACCTGCGCTACGAGCAGTACGTC. Amino acid sequence: CSAGDLRYEQYV.

At least ten counts were recorded for this clonotype. This rearrangement joins TRBV28 to TRBJ2-2; the match to TRBD2 covers 10 bases. V lost 6 bases, J lost 6 bases, and 4 bases stayed unmatched. The germline V gene has CDR1 MDHEN and CDR2 SYDVKM. This CDR3 comprises 14 residues. The CDR3 nucleotides are TGTGCCAGCAGCCTTGGGACTAGCGCCGGGGAGCTGTTTTTT. This codes for CASSLGTSAGELFF.

This clonotype was detected only a few times. This chain links TRBV6-6 with TRBJ2-1, with D possibly matching TRBD1 (5 bases). The CDR3 sequence is 17 residues long. In germline, CDR1 is MNHNY, CDR2 SVGAGI (reference sequence). V was pared by 1 base and J by 4 bases, with 17 bases between. The CDR3 bases are TGTGCCAGCAGTTACTTTAGTCGACAGAGTATTTACAATGAGCAGTTCTTC. It codes for CASSYFSRQSIYNEQFF.

This clonotype was counted ten times or more. The chain has TRBV6-5 and TRBJ1-2; 10 bases are a match to TRBD1. Per germline, CDR1 MNHEY and CDR2 SVGAGI. Losses at the gene ends were 4 bases for V and 7 bases for J; bases not matched to a gene: 12. This CDR3 comprises 16 residues. DNA for the CDR3: TGTGCCAGCAGTTTCCGCGGGACAGGGGTGGTTAGTGGCTACACCTTC. Its protein is CASSFRGTGVVSGYTF.

This clonotype appeared a few times. This chain connects TRBV5-1 to TRBJ2-1; 7 nucleotides agree with TRBD2. In germline, CDR1 is SGHRS, CDR2 YFSETQ. The CDR3 sequence is 15 residues long. Trimming at V came to 1 base and at J to 5 bases, leaving 6 bases not matched to a gene. The CDR3 nucleotides read TGCGCCAGCAGCTTGAACGGGGGGACCCACAATGAGCAGTTCTTC. Translation gives CASSLNGGTHNEQFF. The full variable domain, completed using reference TRBV5-1 and TRBJ2-1, is KAGVTQTPRYLIKTRGQQVTLSCSPISGHRSVSWYQQTPGQGLQFLFEYFSETQRNKGNFPGRFSGRQFSNSRSEMNVSTLELGDSALYLCASSLNGGTHNEQFFGPGTRLTVL.

The V call is TRBV20-1, the J call TRBJ2-7; 8 nucleotides match TRBD2. J was trimmed by 2 bases and V by 1 base; bases with no gene match: 16. CDR1 and CDR2 from the germline V gene are DFQATT and SNEGSKA (reference sequence). The CDR3 covers 18 residues. The chain's CDR3 is CSARAPRLAGADPYEQYV. For the CDR3, the DNA is TGCAGTGCTAGAGCCCCCAGGCTAGCGGGTGCTGATCCCTACGAGCAGTACGTC.

In its sample, this clonotype was seen once. V is TRBV19 and J is TRBJ1-2; TRBD1 might be the D (5 bases). V was pared by 1 base and J by 8 bases, with 17 bases between. This CDR3 comprises 15 residues. CDR1 is LNHDA, CDR2 SQIVND, per germline (reference sequence). CDR3 loop: CASSIAPRVAWGYTF. CDR3 in DNA: TGTGCCAGTAGTATAGCCCCCAGGGTGGCTTGGGGCTACACCTTC.

The rearrangement uses TRBV27 and TRBJ2-7; D assignment may be TRBD1 or TRBD2 (5 bases each). V was clipped by 6 bases and J by 0 bases, with 15 bases between them. CDR3 size: 15 residues. CDR1 and CDR2 from the germline V gene are MNHEY and SMNVEV (reference sequence). The CDR3 DNA is TGTGCCAGCAGACGACCGGGGCCGAGCTCCTACGAGCAGTACTTC. Translating gives CASRRPGPSSYEQYF.